One sample yielded the 9 T cell receptor beta chains listed below, sequenced in a study of T-cell memory formation after mild COVID-19. TCRdb reanalysed the 5' RACE reads using MiXCR and keeps one entry per CDR3 protein. The sample lists more than 150,000 distinct CDR3 sequences, around a tenth seen once, with about 3.8% in the top ten. Sequencing was done on a sample of PBMCs or a T cell subset sorted from them (not recorded which). The receptors derive from a man younger than 30 who had mild COVID-19 (a few samples of this study predate the infection). Cell type and time point are not known.

Ten or more counts support this clonotype. The J gene is TRBJ2-3, the V gene TRBV5-5; 8 bases line up with TRBD2. V lost 2 bases, J lost 0 bases, and 2 bases stayed unmatched. Per the germline V gene, CDR1 is SGHKS and CDR2 is YYEKEE (reference sequence). The CDR3 covers 15 residues. The DNA of the CDR3 is TGTGCCAGCAGCTTACTAGCGGATAGCACAGATACGCAGTATTTT. Translated, it gives CASSLLADSTDTQYF.

This clonotype was seen a handful of times. The chain recombines TRBV7-2 with TRBJ2-3, with 9 bases matching TRBD2. This CDR3 has 17 amino acids. Germline CDR1 reads SGHTA; CDR2 reads FQGNSA. The V segment lost 5 bases and the J segment 4 bases; nucleotides outside the gene matches: 13. The CDR3 reads CASSMQPGLAVADTQYF. The CDR3 bases are TGTGCCAGCAGCATGCAGCCGGGACTAGCTGTCGCAGATACGCAGTATTTT.

This clonotype has ten or more counts. In DNA form, the CDR3 reads TGCGCCAGCAGCCAAGTACCAGCGGGGGCCTACAATGAGCAGTTCTTC. This sequence encodes CASSQVPAGAYNEQFF. J is TRBJ2-1 and V is TRBV4-1, with 8 bases matching TRBD2. The germline V gene has CDR1 MGHRA and CDR2 YSYEKL. J gave up 2 bases and V 1 base, and 4 bases lay outside the gene matches. The CDR3 covers 16 residues.

This clonotype showed up just a few times. The chain employs TRBV6-6 and TRBJ2-3; TRBD2 is a possible D gene (5 bases). CDR1 MNHNY and CDR2 SVGAGI come from the germline V gene (reference sequence). CDR3 length: 13 residues. V was shortened by 4 bases and J by 6 bases, with 11 bases between the two germline ends. DNA of the CDR3: TGTGCCAGCAGTTTCCCGGACTGGGATACGCAGTATTTT. Protein product: CASSFPDWDTQYF.

This clonotype was seen more than once but under ten times. The rearrangement joins TRBV29-1 to TRBJ1-4; D gene ambiguous. The germline V gene has CDR1 SQVTM and CDR2 ANQGSEA. The CDR3 covers 15 residues. Between the trimmed V and J ends, which lost 4 bases and 0 bases, there was a span of 12 bases. The CDR3 coding sequence is TGCAGCGTTGGGCCGGACGCAACAACTAATGAAAAACTGTTTTTT. It specifies CSVGPDATTNEKLFF.

This clonotype was counted only a few times. The chain couples TRBV6-6 to TRBJ1-6; D gene unclear. The CDR3 totals 13 residues. The V gene's germline CDR1 is MNHNY and CDR2 SVGAGI (reference sequence). V was clipped by 8 bases and J by 14 bases, with 19 bases between them. The CDR3 sequence is CASDSQDIQALHF. In DNA form, the CDR3 reads TGTGCCAGCGATTCCCAGGATATTCAGGCCCTCCACTTT.

The V call is TRBV24-1, the J call TRBJ2-1; 9 positions match TRBD2. The germline CDR1 and CDR2 sequences are KGHDR and SFDVKD. The CDR3 is 16 residues long. V lost 4 bases to trimming and J lost 4 bases; unmatched junction nucleotides: 7. The DNA for the CDR3 is TGTGCCACCAGTGACTCCATAGCGGGGGTATACAATGAGCAGTTCTTC. This encodes CATSDSIAGVYNEQFF.

V is TRBV12-5 and J is TRBJ2-5; D call uncertain. This CDR3 region has 15 residues. The germline V gene has CDR1 LGHNT and CDR2 FRNRAP. Trimming removed 1 base from V and 0 bases from J, with 9 bases in between. CDR3: CASGLGIEHQETQYF. Here the CDR3 DNA reads TGTGCTAGTGGTTTGGGCATTGAGCACCAAGAGACCCAGTACTTC.

This clonotype came up a few times. The chain couples TRBV30 to TRBJ1-6; D ambiguous. The CDR3 length is 12 residues. Germline lookup yields CDR1 GTSNPN and CDR2 SVGIG (reference sequence). V was shortened by 3 bases and J by 0 bases, with 0 bases between the two germline ends. For the CDR3, the DNA is TGTGCCTGGAGCTCCTATAATTCACCCCTCCACTTT. Translation: CAWSSYNSPLHF.